This T cell receptor beta chain is from a study of Ad26.COV2.S vaccination and SARS-CoV-2 variants. In the study overall: Recipients of Ad26.COV2.S got it intramuscularly, once or twice 56 days apart.

Study-wide points: Total responses of T cells may have been underestimated by the analyses of TCR breadth and depth. Vaccinated individuals (as opposed to placebo recipients) had higher spike-specific TCR breadth.

After removal of 2 bases from V and 0 bases from J, the junction contained 14 bases not matched to a gene. Per germline, CDR1 SQVTM and CDR2 ANQGSEA. The CDR3 has 19 amino acids. Treatment reported: about 20 received Ad26.COV2.S at low or high dose, single or two shots; about 5 received placebo; per-sample allocation not given. Collection of the samples took place on day 63 after the first injection of vaccine or placebo. The individual, an adult aged 18-55 years, was a donor in Boston. As regards this clone: Its target is not known.

The repertoire was sequenced with immunoSEQ multiplex PCR; TCRdb's copy has only in-frame clones and lacks some. Of some 250,000 clones in the sample, around 87% were seen once. The source is a person aged 18-60 years who received the Ad26.COV2.S COVID-19 vaccine or a placebo. The sequencing here drew on peripheral blood, taken in a trial of Ad26.COV2.S vaccine versus placebo. The chain couples TRBV29-1 to TRBJ2-7, with TRBD2 identical over 12 bases. The CDR3 sequence: CSVETPVWTSGVLSYEQYF. In DNA form, the CDR3 reads TGCAGCGTTGAAACCCCTGTGTGGACTAGCGGGGTCCTCTCCTACGAGCAGTACTTC.